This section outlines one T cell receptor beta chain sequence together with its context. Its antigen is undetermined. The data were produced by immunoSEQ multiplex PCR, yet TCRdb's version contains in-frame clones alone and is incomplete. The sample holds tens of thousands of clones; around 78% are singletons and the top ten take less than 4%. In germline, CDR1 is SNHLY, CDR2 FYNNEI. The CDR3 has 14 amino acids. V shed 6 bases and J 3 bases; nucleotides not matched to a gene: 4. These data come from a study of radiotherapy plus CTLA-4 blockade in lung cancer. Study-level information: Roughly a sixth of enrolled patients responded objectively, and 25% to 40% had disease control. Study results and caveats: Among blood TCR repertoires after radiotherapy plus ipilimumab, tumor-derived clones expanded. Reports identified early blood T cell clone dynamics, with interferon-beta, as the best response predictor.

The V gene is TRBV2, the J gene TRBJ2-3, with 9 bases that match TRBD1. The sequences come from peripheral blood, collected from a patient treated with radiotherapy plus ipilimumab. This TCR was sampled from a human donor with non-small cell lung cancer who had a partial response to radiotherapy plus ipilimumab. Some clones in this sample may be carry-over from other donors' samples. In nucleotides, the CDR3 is TGTGCCAGCAGCGACAGGGGGAGGACAGATACGCAGTATTTT. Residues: CASSDRGRTDTQYF.